Sequencing of this T cell receptor beta chain was carried out in a study of Tregs in tolerant kidney transplant recipients. Related graft donors supplied nonmyeloablative bone marrow transplants, and mixed chimerism was transient. Unstimulated Tregs (CD4+CD25+CD127-) and CD4+CD25- non-Tregs were sorted from PBMCs. TCRdb's copy holds only in-frame clones and misses some; the assay was immunoSEQ multiplex PCR. The sample yields roughly 64,000 clones, more than 70% seen once. The sequence was obtained from a human patient who received a combined kidney and bone marrow transplant. A share of the T cells may be of graft donor origin. This specimen consisted of CD4+ T cells from blood (PBMCs), obtained 6 months after the transplant.

The CDR3 is CASSPKTGSGGNTIYF. The DNA for the CDR3 is TGCGCCAGCAGCCCGAAGACAGGGAGCGGTGGAAACACCATATATTTT. This chain joins TRBV5-1 and TRBJ1-3, with 7 positions matching TRBD1. Germline V CDR1 and CDR2: SGHRS, YFSETQ. The CDR3 spans 16 residues. V shed 4 bases and J 3 bases; nucleotides not matched to a gene: 10. The full variable domain, completed using reference TRBV5-1 and TRBJ1-3, is KAGVTQTPRYLIKTRGQQVTLSCSPISGHRSVSWYQQTPGQGLQFLFEYFSETQRNKGNFPGRFSGRQFSNSRSEMNVSTLELGDSALYLCASSPKTGSGGNTIYFGEGSWLTVV.